The T cell receptor (beta chain) described here comes from a study of CD8 T cells in ankylosing spondylitis. Overall study findings and caveats: CD8+ by phenotype, disease-linked clones were relatively rare in peripheral blood. A TCR beta motif of eight highly homologous variants appeared characteristic of ankylosing spondylitis blood. Matched ankylosing spondylitis synovial fluid reportedly showed significant enrichment of disease-linked clones.

A quantitative 5'-RACE method, one with molecular barcodes, was used to make TCR beta libraries. TCRdb re-called the 5' RACE reads with MiXCR, one entry per CDR3 protein. The sample lists about 240,000 distinct CDR3 sequences, about 10% occurring once. A few counts support this clonotype. Its target is unknown. Trimming cost V 5 bases and J 8 bases; bases outside gene matches: 5. Looked up from germline, CDR1 is SGHVS and CDR2 is FNYEAQ. The CDR3 is 14 residues long. Material for sequencing was blood, either unsorted or a sorted T cell fraction (not recorded which). The origin of this receptor is a male donor with ankylosing spondylitis or in good health (not recorded which). The chain is built from TRBV7-6 and TRBJ2-1; TRBD2 matches at 11 bases. CDR3 sequence: CASSPGTSGDEQFF. Written as DNA, the CDR3 is TGTGCCAGCAGCCCCGGGACTAGCGGTGATGAGCAGTTCTTC.